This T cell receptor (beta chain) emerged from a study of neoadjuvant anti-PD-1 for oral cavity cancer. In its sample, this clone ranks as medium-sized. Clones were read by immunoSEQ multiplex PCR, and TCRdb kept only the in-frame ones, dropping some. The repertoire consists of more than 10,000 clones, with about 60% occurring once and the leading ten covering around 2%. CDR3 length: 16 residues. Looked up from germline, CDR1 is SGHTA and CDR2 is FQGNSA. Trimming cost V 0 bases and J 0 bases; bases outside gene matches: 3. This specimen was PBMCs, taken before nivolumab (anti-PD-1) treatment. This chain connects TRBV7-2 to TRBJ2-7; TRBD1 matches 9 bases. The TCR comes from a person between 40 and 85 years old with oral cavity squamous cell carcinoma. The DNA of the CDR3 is TGTGCCAGCAGCTTAGCAGGACAGGGGAGCTCCTACGAGCAGTACTTC. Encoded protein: CASSLAGQGSSYEQYF.